Each of the 32 T cell receptor beta chains below was sequenced from the same sample in a study of blood T cell repertoires in COVID-19. The protocol was immunoSEQ multiplex PCR, while the TCRdb copy is restricted to in-frame clones and leaves out a portion. The table lists about 280,000 clones, roughly four fifths of them singletons. The sequenced material came from PBMCs or T cells enriched from blood (not recorded which). These TCRs come from a man aged 40-49 years who had been exposed to COVID-19.

The chain joins TRBV9 to TRBJ2-7; 10 positions agree with TRBD1. V dropped 3 bases and J dropped 6; count of bases not matched to a gene: 9. Per the germline V gene, CDR1 is SGDLS and CDR2 is YYNGEE. The CDR3 runs 15 residues. CDR3 residues: CASSGAGTGVGEQYF. The CDR3 bases are TGTGCCAGCAGCGGAGCCGGGACAGGGGTTGGCGAGCAGTACTTC.

This clone was recorded only once. The chain combines TRBV10-3 with TRBJ2-5; D possibly corresponds to TRBD1 (6 bases). Trimming removed 5 bases at V and 3 bases at J, with 10 bases between. Germline V gene sequence: CDR1 ENHRY, CDR2 SYGVKD. This CDR3 contains 13 residues. This chain's CDR3 is CAISPRQEETQYF. The CDR3 coding sequence is TGTGCCATCAGTCCTAGACAGGAAGAGACCCAGTACTTC.

This clone appeared a single time. The chain employs TRBV4-1 and TRBJ1-1, with TRBD1 identical over 7 bases. The CDR3 has 12 residues. Trimming removed 3 bases from V and 9 bases from J; junction bases left unmatched: 4. Germline V gene lookup returns CDR1 MGHRA and CDR2 YSYEKL. CDR3 sequence reads: CASSHTGVKAFF. The DNA for the CDR3 is TGCGCCAGCAGCCACACAGGGGTCAAAGCTTTCTTT.

This sequence joins TRBV30 and TRBJ1-2; D might be TRBD1 (5 bases). Trimming removed 0 bases at V and 2 bases at J, with 7 bases between. The CDR3 runs to 13 residues. From germline, CDR1 is GTSNPN and CDR2 SVGIG (reference sequence). The CDR3 reads CAWSVWGNYGYTF. For the CDR3, the DNA is TGTGCCTGGAGTGTATGGGGCAACTATGGCTACACCTTC.

This clone has just one count. CDR3 sequence reads: CATISGADTQYF. CDR3 DNA: TGTGCCACTATTAGCGGGGCAGATACGCAGTATTTT. The V call is TRBV10-3, the J call TRBJ2-3; 8 positions agree with TRBD2. V gave up 10 bases and J gave up 4 bases; unmatched junction bases: 4. The CDR3 spans 12 residues. Per the germline V gene, CDR1 is ENHRY and CDR2 is SYGVKD.

This chain uses TRBV6-1 with TRBJ1-3; no clear D. Per the germline V gene, CDR1 is MNHNS and CDR2 is SASEGT. V lost 5 bases to trimming and J lost 0 bases, with 8 bases between them. This CDR3 spans 14 amino acids. CDR3 protein: CASSFEYSGNTIYF. CDR3 in DNA: TGTGCCAGCAGTTTTGAGTACTCTGGAAACACCATATATTTT.

The rearrangement joins TRBV13 to TRBJ2-5, with D maybe TRBD1 (6 bases). Germline V gene sequence: CDR1 PRHDT, CDR2 FYEKMQ (reference sequence). The V gene lost 5 bases and the J gene lost 4 bases, with 14 bases spanning the gap. This CDR3 spans 14 amino acids. CDR3 loop: CASSAWGRGETQYF. The CDR3, as DNA: TGTGCCAGCAGCGCCTGGGGCAGGGGAGAGACCCAGTACTTC.

The chain has TRBV27 and TRBJ1-4, with TRBD1 matching 7 bases. The germline V gene has CDR1 MNHEY and CDR2 SMNVEV (reference sequence). Losses at the gene ends were 2 bases for V and 6 bases for J; bases not matched to a gene: 0. This CDR3 comprises 13 residues. Written as DNA, the CDR3 is TGTGCCAGCAGTTTACAGGGGGATGAAAAACTGTTTTTT. Protein: CASSLQGDEKLFF.

The J gene is TRBJ2-3, the V gene TRBV11-3, with 7 bases matching TRBD1. The germline CDR1 and CDR2 sequences are SGHNT and YENEEA. The V gene end was trimmed by 5 bases and the J gene end by 7 bases; junction bases not matched to a gene: 6. The CDR3 is 13 amino acids. The CDR3 sequence: CASSLVTGHTQYF. Written as DNA, the CDR3 is TGTGCCAGCAGCCTCGTGACAGGGCATACGCAGTATTTT.

The V call is TRBV30, the J call TRBJ2-1; a weak D match, TRBD2 (5 bases). There are 13 residues in the CDR3. Germline V gene lookup returns CDR1 GTSNPN and CDR2 SVGIG (reference sequence). Deletions cut 5 bases from V and 9 bases from J, with 17 bases between. The CDR3 DNA sequence: TGTGCCTGGGGCGCGAAGGCGGGTGGTGAGCAGTTCTTC. This sequence encodes CAWGAKAGGEQFF. The whole variable domain, filled in from reference TRBV30 and TRBJ2-1, reads SQTIHQWPATLVQPVGSPLSLECTVEGTSNPNLYWYRQAAGRGLQLLFYSVGIGQISSEVPQNLSASRPQDRQFILSSKKLLLSDSGFYLCAWGAKAGGEQFFGPGTRLTVL.

The chain joins TRBV9 to TRBJ2-2, with no clear D. From germline, CDR1 is SGDLS and CDR2 YYNGEE. CDR3 length: 15 residues. V was trimmed by 2 bases and J by 0 bases, leaving 8 bases between them. The CDR3 DNA sequence: TGTGCCAGCAGCGTTGACAATTCGAACACCGGGGAGCTGTTTTTT. This encodes CASSVDNSNTGELFF.

This chain joins TRBV29-1 and TRBJ2-1, with 7 bases lining up with TRBD1. The CDR3 is made up of 13 amino acids. Germline-derived CDR1 and CDR2 are SQVTM and ANQGSEA. CDR3 in DNA: TGCAGTGTAACAGGGGCAACCTACAATGAGCAGTTCTTC. Protein: CSVTGATYNEQFF.

The V gene is TRBV18, the J gene TRBJ2-1, with 8 bases aligning to TRBD2. The CDR3 is made up of 16 amino acids. J lost 8 bases, V lost 1 base, and 10 bases had no gene match. The germline gives CDR1 KGHSH, CDR2 LQKENI. This CDR3 is CASSPQSGSRYDEQFF. CDR3 in DNA: TGTGCCAGCTCACCACAGAGCGGGAGTCGTTATGATGAGCAGTTCTTC.

V is TRBV6-5 and J is TRBJ1-6; D is uncertain. There are 15 residues in the CDR3. The germline V gene has CDR1 MNHEY and CDR2 SVGAGI. Trimming shortened V by 6 bases and J by 0 bases, and 9 bases separated the two germline ends. The CDR3 here is CASRMEDSYNSPLHF. For the CDR3, the DNA is TGTGCCAGCAGGATGGAGGACTCCTATAATTCACCCCTCCACTTT.

The rearrangement uses TRBV9 and TRBJ1-3; D may be TRBD1 (5 bases). Germline CDR1 is SGDLS and CDR2 is YYNGEE. The CDR3 loop spans 15 amino acids. V lost 1 base to trimming and J lost 1 base, with 9 bases between them. The CDR3: CASSVTGNSGNTIYF. As DNA, the CDR3 is TGTGCCAGCAGCGTAACAGGAAATTCTGGAAACACCATATATTTT.

The V call is TRBV5-1, the J call TRBJ2-1, with D hard to call. The CDR3 has 16 amino acids. Trimming took 5 bases from V and 5 from J, leaving 20 bases between them. CDR1 SGHRS and CDR2 YFSETQ come from the germline V gene. CDR3 loop: CASRAGLLNGHNEQFF. In DNA, the CDR3 is TGCGCCAGCAGGGCTGGGCTTCTAAATGGCCACAATGAGCAGTTCTTC.

The CDR3 is CASSLGGPGLRNAEAFF. The CDR3 DNA is TGTGCCAGCAGCTTGGGCGGACCGGGACTCCGCAACGCTGAAGCTTTCTTT. The rearrangement uses TRBV5-4 and TRBJ1-1, with a weak D call TRBD1 (5 bases). Trimming left V 0 bases short and J 6 bases short, with 21 bases between. The CDR3 spans 17 residues. The germline V gene encodes CDR1 SGHNT and CDR2 YYREEE (reference sequence). Filled out from reference TRBV5-4 and TRBJ1-1, the complete variable domain reads ETGVTQSPTHLIKTRGQQVTLRCSSQSGHNTVSWYQQALGQGPQFIFQYYREEENGRGNFPPRFSGLQFPNYSSELNVNALELDDSALYLCASSLGGPGLRNAEAFFGQGTRLTVV.

The chain carries TRBV7-3 and TRBJ2-1, with 10 bases fitting TRBD2. This CDR3 spans 15 amino acids. Germline V lookup: CDR1 SGHTA, CDR2 FQGTGA. V shed 4 bases and J 6 bases; nucleotides not matched to a gene: 6. This CDR3 reads CASSSLAGAPNEQFF. CDR3 DNA: TGTGCCAGCAGCTCCCTAGCGGGAGCCCCCAATGAGCAGTTCTTC.

The chain has TRBV7-6 and TRBJ2-7; a weak D match, TRBD2 (6 bases). This CDR3 is built from 12 residues. Germline CDR1 and CDR2: SGHVS and FNYEAQ. Trimming pared 5 bases from V and 3 bases from J, leaving 8 bases between. The CDR3 DNA follows: TGTGCCAGCAGCGCGGGGCACTACGAGCAGTACTTC. Amino acids: CASSAGHYEQYF.

V usage is TRBV18 and J usage is TRBJ2-7; 8 bases line up with TRBD2. Germline V lookup: CDR1 KGHSH, CDR2 LQKENI. The CDR3 length is 14 residues. The J segment lost 3 bases and the V segment lost 6 bases, leaving 7 bases of the junction unmatched. The CDR3, as DNA: TGTGCCAGCTCGCCTAGCGGGCGATTCTACGAGCAGTACTTC. Its protein product is CASSPSGRFYEQYF.

The CDR3 loop reads CAKAVGTGSNTIYF. The CDR3 nucleotides read TGTGCCAAAGCTGTCGGGACAGGGAGCAACACCATATATTTT. The rearrangement uses TRBV2 and TRBJ1-3; 9 positions agree with TRBD1. The CDR3 has 14 residues. Germline lookup yields CDR1 SNHLY and CDR2 FYNNEI. V shed 10 bases and J 7 bases; nucleotides not matched to a gene: 11.

This chain connects TRBV10-1 to TRBJ2-7; 8 bases agree with TRBD2. The CDR3 runs 14 residues. Germline V CDR1 and CDR2: WNHNN, SYGVQD (reference sequence). After removal of 5 bases from V and 9 bases from J, the junction contained 12 bases not matched to a gene. The CDR3 coding sequence is TGCGCCAGCAGTAGAGCGGGAGAGGAGGATAGGCAGTACTTC. Protein sequence: CASSRAGEEDRQYF.

V usage is TRBV27 and J usage is TRBJ1-5; D may be TRBD1 (5 bases). The CDR3 is made up of 14 amino acids. Trimming took 2 bases from V and 7 from J, leaving 12 bases between them. CDR1 and CDR2 (germline): MNHEY, SMNVEV (reference sequence). The CDR3 spells CASSLQGTIQPQHF. The CDR3 DNA reads TGTGCCAGCAGTTTACAGGGAACTATCCAGCCCCAGCATTTT.

The chain is built from TRBV7-3 and TRBJ2-3; TRBD1 matches 7 bases. The ends lost 5 bases at V and 15 bases at J; junction bases unmatched: 11. The CDR3 runs 12 residues. In germline, CDR1 is SGHTA, CDR2 FQGTGA. In nucleotides, the CDR3 is TGTGCCAGCAGCCACGACCGGGACAGACTCTATTTT. This gives the protein CASSHDRDRLYF.

This clone has more than one count but fewer than ten. The chain combines TRBV30 with TRBJ1-4; 7 bases are a match to TRBD1. Germline loops: CDR1 GTSNPN, CDR2 SVGIG (reference sequence). This CDR3 is 16 amino acids long. V shed 3 bases and J 10 bases; nucleotides not matched to a gene: 17. The CDR3 region has the DNA TGTGCCTGGAGCGTCAGCGAGACAGGGCGTTCGGGAAAACTGTTTTTT. This codes for CAWSVSETGRSGKLFF. The entire variable domain, with the rest obtained from reference TRBV30 and TRBJ1-4, is as follows: SQTIHQWPATLVQPVGSPLSLECTVEGTSNPNLYWYRQAAGRGLQLLFYSVGIGQISSEVPQNLSASRPQDRQFILSSKKLLLSDSGFYLCAWSVSETGRSGKLFFGSGTQLSVL.

The chain joins TRBV28 to TRBJ2-3, with 11 bases that match TRBD2. This CDR3 region has 17 residues. Trimming at V came to 2 bases and at J to 4 bases, leaving 8 bases not matched to a gene. From germline, CDR1 is MDHEN and CDR2 SYDVKM. As DNA, the CDR3 is TGTGCCAGCAGTTTAAGGGTACTAGCGGGAGAGGCAGATACGCAGTATTTT. This gives the protein CASSLRVLAGEADTQYF.

This chain joins TRBV7-3 and TRBJ1-6; weak D call: TRBD1 (5 bases). The CDR3 is 15 amino acids. The germline CDR1 and CDR2 sequences are SGHTA and FQGTGA. V lost 2 bases to trimming and J lost 9 bases, with 14 bases between them. The CDR3 sequence is CASSLLGVKASPLHF. Written as DNA, the CDR3 is TGTGCCAGCAGCTTATTAGGGGTAAAGGCTTCACCCCTCCACTTT.

The chain uses TRBV29-1 and TRBJ2-3, with 7 positions matching TRBD1. Germline CDR1 is SQVTM and CDR2 is ANQGSEA. The J segment lost 4 bases and the V segment lost 6 bases, leaving 1 base of the junction unmatched. The CDR3 totals 11 residues. The CDR3 DNA reads as TGCAGCGTCGACAGGGCAGATACGCAGTATTTT. Residues: CSVDRADTQYF.

The chain links TRBV6-4 to TRBJ1-2; D gene uncertain. The germline V gene encodes CDR1 MRHNA and CDR2 SNTAGT. Trimming took off 0 bases at V and 5 bases at J, with 13 bases between the two ends. The CDR3 totals 15 residues. CDR3 region: CASSDSLQARYGYTF. Here the CDR3 DNA reads TGTGCCAGCAGTGACTCCCTCCAGGCCCGGTATGGCTACACCTTC.

The chain uses TRBV5-1 and TRBJ2-7; maybe TRBD1 (6 bases). CDR1 is SGHRS and CDR2 is YFSETQ in the germline V gene. This CDR3 has 14 residues. V dropped 7 bases and J dropped 3 bases, with 17 bases sitting between them. CDR3 sequence (DNA): TGCGCCAGCCGGAGACCGGGACATAACTACGAGCAGTACTTC. Translated, it gives CASRRPGHNYEQYF. Full variable domain (missing parts from reference TRBV5-1 and TRBJ2-7): KAGVTQTPRYLIKTRGQQVTLSCSPISGHRSVSWYQQTPGQGLQFLFEYFSETQRNKGNFPGRFSGRQFSNSRSEMNVSTLELGDSALYLCASRRPGHNYEQYFGPGTRLTVT.

V and J are TRBV5-3 and TRBJ2-5, with 7 bases identical to TRBD1. TRBV5-3 falls under the ORF class, with uncertain function. Trimming removed 5 bases from V and 4 bases from J; junction bases left unmatched: 14. The CDR3 runs 16 residues. In DNA form, the CDR3 reads TGTGCCAGAAGATTTAGGACAGGACCAAACAGAGAGACCCAGTACTTC. This encodes CARRFRTGPNRETQYF.

This chain connects TRBV25-1 to TRBJ2-7, with a possible D match to TRBD1 (6 bases). This CDR3 has 13 residues. CDR1 is MGHDK, CDR2 SYGVNS, per germline. Deletions cut 1 base from V and 7 bases from J, with 11 bases between. The CDR3 spells CASSESGRGEQYF. Written as DNA, the CDR3 is TGTGCCAGCAGTGAATCCGGCAGGGGAGAGCAGTACTTC.